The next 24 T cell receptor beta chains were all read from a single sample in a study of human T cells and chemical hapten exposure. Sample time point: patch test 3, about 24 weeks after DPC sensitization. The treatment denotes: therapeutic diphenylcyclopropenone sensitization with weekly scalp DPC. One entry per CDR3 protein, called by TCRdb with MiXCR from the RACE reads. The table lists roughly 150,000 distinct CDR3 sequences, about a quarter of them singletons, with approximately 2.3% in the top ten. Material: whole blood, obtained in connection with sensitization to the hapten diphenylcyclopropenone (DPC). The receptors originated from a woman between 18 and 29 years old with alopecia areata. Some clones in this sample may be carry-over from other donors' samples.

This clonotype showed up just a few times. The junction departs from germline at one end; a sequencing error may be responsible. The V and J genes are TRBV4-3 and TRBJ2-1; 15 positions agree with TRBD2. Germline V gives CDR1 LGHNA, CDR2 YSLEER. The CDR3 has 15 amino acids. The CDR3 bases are TGTGCCAGCAGCCGGACTAGCGGGGGGGCCAATGAGCAGTTCTTC. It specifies CASSRTSGGANEQFF.

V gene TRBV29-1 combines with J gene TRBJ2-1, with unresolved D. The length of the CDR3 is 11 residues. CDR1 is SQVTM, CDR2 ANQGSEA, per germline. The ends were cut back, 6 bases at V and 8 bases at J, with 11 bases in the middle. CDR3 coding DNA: TGCAGCGTCCCCCTCAGGTATGAGCAGTTCTTC. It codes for CSVPLRYEQFF.

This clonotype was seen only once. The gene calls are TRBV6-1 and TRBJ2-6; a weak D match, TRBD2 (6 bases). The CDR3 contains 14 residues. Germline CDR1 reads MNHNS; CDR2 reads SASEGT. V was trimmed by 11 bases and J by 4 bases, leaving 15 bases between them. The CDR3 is CACKKGRGANVLTF. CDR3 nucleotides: TGTGCCTGCAAAAAGGGGAGGGGGGCCAACGTCCTGACTTTC.

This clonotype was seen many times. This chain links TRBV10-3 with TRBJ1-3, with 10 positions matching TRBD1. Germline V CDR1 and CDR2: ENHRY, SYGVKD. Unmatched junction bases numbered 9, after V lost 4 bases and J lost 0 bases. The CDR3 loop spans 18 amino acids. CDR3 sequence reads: CAISAFVGTGASGNTIYF. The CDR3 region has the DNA TGTGCCATCAGTGCGTTCGTCGGGACAGGGGCCTCTGGAAACACCATATATTTT.

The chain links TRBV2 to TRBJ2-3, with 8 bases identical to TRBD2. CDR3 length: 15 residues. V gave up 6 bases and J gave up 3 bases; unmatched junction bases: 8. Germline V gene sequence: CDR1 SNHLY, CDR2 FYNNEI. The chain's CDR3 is CASSPDGGVTDTQYF. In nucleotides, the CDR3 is TGTGCCAGCAGCCCGGACGGGGGGGTGACAGATACGCAGTATTTT.

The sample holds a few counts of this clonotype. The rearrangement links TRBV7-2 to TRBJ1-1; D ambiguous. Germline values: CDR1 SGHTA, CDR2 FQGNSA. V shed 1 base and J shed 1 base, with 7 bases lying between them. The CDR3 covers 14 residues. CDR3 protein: CASSLVAGNTEAFF. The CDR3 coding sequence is TGTGCCAGCAGCTTAGTAGCCGGGAACACTGAAGCTTTCTTT.

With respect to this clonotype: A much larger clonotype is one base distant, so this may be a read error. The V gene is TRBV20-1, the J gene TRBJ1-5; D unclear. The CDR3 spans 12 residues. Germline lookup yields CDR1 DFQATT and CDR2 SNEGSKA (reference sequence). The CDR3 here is CGASGINQPQHF. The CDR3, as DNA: TGCGGTGCTTCGGGTATCAATCAGCCCCAGCATTTT.

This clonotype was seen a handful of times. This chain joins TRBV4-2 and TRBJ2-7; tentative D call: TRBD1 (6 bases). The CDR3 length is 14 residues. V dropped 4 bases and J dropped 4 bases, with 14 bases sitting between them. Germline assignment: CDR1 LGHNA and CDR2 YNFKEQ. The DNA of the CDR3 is TGTGCCAGCAGCCGCGGCAGGGGTTATTACGAGCAGTACTTC. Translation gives CASSRGRGYYEQYF.

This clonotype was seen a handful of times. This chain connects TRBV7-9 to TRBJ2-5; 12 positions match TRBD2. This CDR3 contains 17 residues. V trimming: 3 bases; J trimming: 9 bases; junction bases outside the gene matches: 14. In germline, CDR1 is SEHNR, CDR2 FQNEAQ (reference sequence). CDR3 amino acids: CASSLGLAGPKERAQYF. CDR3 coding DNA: TGTGCCAGCAGCTTGGGACTAGCGGGCCCCAAGGAAAGGGCCCAGTACTTC.

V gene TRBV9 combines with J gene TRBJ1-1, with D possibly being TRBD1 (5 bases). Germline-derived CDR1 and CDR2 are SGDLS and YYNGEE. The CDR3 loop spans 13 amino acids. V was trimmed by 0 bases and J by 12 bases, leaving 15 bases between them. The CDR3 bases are TGTGCCAGCAGCGTAGGAGGGCAGGGCCTGTCTTTCTTT. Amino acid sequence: CASSVGGQGLSFF. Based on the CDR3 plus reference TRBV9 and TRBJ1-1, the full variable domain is DSGVTQTPKHLITATGQRVTLRCSPRSGDLSVYWYQQSLDQGLQFLIQYYNGEERAKGNILERFSAQQFPDLHSELNLSSLELGDSALYFCASSVGGQGLSFFGQGTRLTVV.

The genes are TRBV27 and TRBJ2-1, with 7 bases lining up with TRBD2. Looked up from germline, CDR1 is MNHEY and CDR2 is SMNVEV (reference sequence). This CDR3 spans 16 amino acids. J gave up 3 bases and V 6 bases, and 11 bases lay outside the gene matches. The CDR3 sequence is CASRPSSGVGYNEQFF. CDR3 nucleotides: TGTGCCAGCAGACCGTCTAGCGGAGTTGGCTACAATGAGCAGTTCTTC.

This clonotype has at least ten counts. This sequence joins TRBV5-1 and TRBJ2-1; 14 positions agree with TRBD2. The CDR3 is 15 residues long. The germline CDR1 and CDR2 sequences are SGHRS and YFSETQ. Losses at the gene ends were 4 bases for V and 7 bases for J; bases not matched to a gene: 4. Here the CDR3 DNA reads TGCGCCAGCAGCGCGACTAGCGGGGGGGCTAATGAGCAGTTCTTC. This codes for CASSATSGGANEQFF.

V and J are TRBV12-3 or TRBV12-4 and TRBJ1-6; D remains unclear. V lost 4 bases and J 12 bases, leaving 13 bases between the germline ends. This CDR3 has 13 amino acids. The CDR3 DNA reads TGTGCCAGCAGTTCTCGTTCCGGTATACCCCTCCACTTT. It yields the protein CASSSRSGIPLHF.

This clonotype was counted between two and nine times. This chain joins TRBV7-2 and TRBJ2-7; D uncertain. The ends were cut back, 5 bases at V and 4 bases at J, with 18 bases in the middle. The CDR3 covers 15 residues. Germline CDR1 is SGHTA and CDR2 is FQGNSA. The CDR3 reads CASSQTSRVSYEQYF. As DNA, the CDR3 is TGTGCCAGCAGCCAAACCTCCCGGGTCTCTTACGAGCAGTACTTC.

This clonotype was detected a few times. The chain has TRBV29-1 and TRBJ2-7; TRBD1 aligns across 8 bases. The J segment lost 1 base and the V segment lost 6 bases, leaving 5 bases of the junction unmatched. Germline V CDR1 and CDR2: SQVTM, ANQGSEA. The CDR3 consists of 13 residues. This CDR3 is CSVDRGRSYEQYF. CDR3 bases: TGCAGCGTCGACAGGGGACGATCCTACGAGCAGTACTTC.

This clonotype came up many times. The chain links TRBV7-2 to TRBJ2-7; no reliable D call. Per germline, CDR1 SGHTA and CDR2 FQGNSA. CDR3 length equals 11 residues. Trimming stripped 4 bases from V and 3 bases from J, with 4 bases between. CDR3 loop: CASSSNYEQYF. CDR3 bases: TGTGCCAGCAGCTCTAACTACGAGCAGTACTTC.

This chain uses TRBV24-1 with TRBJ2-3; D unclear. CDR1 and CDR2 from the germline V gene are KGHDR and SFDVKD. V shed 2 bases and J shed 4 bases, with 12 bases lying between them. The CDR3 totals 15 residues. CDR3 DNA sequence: TGTGCCACCAGTGATTCCCCGATAGGGCCAGATACGCAGTATTTT. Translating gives CATSDSPIGPDTQYF.

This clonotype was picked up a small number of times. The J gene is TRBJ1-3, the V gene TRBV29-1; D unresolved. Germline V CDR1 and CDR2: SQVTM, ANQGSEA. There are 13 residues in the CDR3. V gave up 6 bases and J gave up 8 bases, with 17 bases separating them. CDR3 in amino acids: CSVRAGIDHTIYF. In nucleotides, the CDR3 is TGCAGCGTCCGGGCGGGGATAGATCACACCATATATTTT.

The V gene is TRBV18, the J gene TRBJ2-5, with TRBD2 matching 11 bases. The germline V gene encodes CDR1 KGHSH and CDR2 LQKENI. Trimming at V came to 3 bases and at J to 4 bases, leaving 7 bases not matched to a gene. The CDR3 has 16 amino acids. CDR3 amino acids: CASSPIAGGPGETQYF. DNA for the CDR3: TGTGCCAGCTCACCCATAGCGGGGGGGCCTGGAGAGACCCAGTACTTC. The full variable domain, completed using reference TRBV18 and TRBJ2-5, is NAGVMQNPRHLVRRRGQEARLRCSPMKGHSHVYWYRQLPEEGLKFMVYLQKENIIDESGMPKERFSAEFPKEGPSILRIQQVVRGDSAAYFCASSPIAGGPGETQYFGPGTRLLVL.

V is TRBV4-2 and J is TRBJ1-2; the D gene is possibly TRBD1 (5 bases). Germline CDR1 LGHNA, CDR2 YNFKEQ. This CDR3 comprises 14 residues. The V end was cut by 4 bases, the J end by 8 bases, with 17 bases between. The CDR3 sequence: CASSPRVGTEGYTF. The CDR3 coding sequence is TGTGCCAGCAGCCCGCGCGTCGGGACGGAGGGCTACACCTTC.

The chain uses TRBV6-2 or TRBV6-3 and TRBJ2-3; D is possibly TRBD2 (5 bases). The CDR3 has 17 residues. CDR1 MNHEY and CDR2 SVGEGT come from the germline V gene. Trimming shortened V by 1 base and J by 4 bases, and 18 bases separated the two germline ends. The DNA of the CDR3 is TGTGCCAGCAGTTACTTTTTGGAAGGGTTCGGGGCAGATACGCAGTATTTT. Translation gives CASSYFLEGFGADTQYF.

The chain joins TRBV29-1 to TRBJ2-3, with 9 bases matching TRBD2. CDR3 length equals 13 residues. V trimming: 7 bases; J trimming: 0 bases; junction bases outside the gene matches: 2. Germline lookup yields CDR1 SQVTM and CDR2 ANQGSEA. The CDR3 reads CSALAGSTDTQYF. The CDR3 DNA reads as TGCAGCGCCCTAGCGGGAAGCACAGATACGCAGTATTTT.

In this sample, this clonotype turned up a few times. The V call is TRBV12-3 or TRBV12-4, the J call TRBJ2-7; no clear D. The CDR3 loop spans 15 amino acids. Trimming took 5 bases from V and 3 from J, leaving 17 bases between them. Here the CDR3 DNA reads TGTGCCAGCAGTCGGTCAGGCCCAAGGGTCTACGAGCAGTACTTC. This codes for CASSRSGPRVYEQYF.

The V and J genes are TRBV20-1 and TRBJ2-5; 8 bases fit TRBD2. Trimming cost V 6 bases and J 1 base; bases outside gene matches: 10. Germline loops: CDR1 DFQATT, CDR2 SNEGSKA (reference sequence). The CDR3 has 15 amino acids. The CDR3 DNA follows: TGCAGTGCAAGACCCGCGGGAGGCCTCCAAGAGACCCAGTACTTC. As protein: CSARPAGGLQETQYF.